The present TCR beta chain was sequenced within a study of T cell responses to AZD1222 COVID-19 vaccine. The study's findings and limits: Only after the peak T cell response were repertoires sampled. Seropositivity was recorded at baseline in only a handful of AZD1222 recipients.

Here immunoSEQ multiplex PCR was the method, and the copy in TCRdb shows in-frame clones only, minus some. The data show 150,000 to 180,000 clones, under 95% seen once. Trimming left V 1 base short and J 3 bases short, with 6 bases between. Germline V gene data show CDR1 as SGHRS and CDR2 as YFSETQ. The CDR3 is made up of 13 amino acids. Note on this clone: The target antigen is unknown. Other DNA sequences of this sample code for an identical CDR3.

This material consisted of peripheral blood, taken on day 0 of AZD1222 vaccination. The source of this sequence is an adult in good health. J is TRBJ2-3 and V is TRBV5-1; D may be TRBD1 (6 bases). CDR3 protein: CASSLQGTDTQYF. The DNA of the CDR3 is TGCGCCAGCAGCTTGCAGGGGACAGATACGCAGTATTTT.